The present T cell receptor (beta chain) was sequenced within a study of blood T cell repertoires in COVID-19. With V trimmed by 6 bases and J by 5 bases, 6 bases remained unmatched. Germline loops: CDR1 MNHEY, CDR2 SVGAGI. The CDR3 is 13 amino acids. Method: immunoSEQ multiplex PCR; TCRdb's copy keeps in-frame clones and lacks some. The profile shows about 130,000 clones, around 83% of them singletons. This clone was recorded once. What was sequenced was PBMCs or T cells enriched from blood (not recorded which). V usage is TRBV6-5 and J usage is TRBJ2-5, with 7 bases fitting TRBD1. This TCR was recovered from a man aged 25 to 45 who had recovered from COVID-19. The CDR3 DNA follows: TGTGCCAGCAGACACAGGGGACCGGAGACCCAGTACTTC. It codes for CASRHRGPETQYF.